Below, 14 T cell receptor beta chains from the same sample are listed, as sequenced in a study of T cells in localized non-small cell lung cancer. Assay: immunoSEQ multiplex PCR; the TCRdb copy retains only in-frame clones and omits some. The top ten clones hold around a fifth of a sample with tens of thousands of clones, about nine tenths of them seen once. The sequencing here drew on peripheral blood, taken before any cancer treatment. The receptors originated from a man aged 40 to 75 with stage I squamous cell lung carcinoma.

V and J are TRBV5-1 and TRBJ1-1; D might be TRBD1 (5 bases). The CDR3 sequence is 15 residues long. The germline CDR1 and CDR2 sequences are SGHRS and YFSETQ. Trimming took off 4 bases at V and 2 bases at J, with 15 bases between the two ends. In DNA, the CDR3 is TGCGCCAGCAGCCCTCGGCTAGGGACTAACACTGAAGCTTTCTTT. It yields the protein CASSPRLGTNTEAFF.

This clone occurred once. CDR3 region: CASSLAGLQETQYF. CDR3 bases: TGTGCCAGCAGCTTAGCGGGACTACAAGAGACCCAGTACTTC. The rearrangement joins TRBV5-4 to TRBJ2-5; TRBD2 aligns across 7 bases. The CDR3 loop spans 14 amino acids. With 2 bases clipped from V and 2 bases from J, the junction kept 3 bases outside the gene matches. From germline, CDR1 is SGHNT and CDR2 YYREEE (reference sequence).

The rearrangement links TRBV7-2 to TRBJ2-3, with D unclear. The CDR3 is 14 residues long. The ends were cut back, 1 base at V and 2 bases at J, with 7 bases in the middle. Looked up from germline, CDR1 is SGHTA and CDR2 is FQGNSA. The CDR3 DNA reads TGTGCCAGCAGCTTAGAGGTCCCCACAGATACGCAGTATTTT. It specifies CASSLEVPTDTQYF.

V usage is TRBV27 and J usage is TRBJ2-2; either TRBD1 or TRBD2 may supply D (6 bases each). This CDR3 comprises 15 residues. Per germline, CDR1 MNHEY and CDR2 SMNVEV (reference sequence). V gave up 2 bases and J gave up 4 bases, with 11 bases separating them. The DNA of the CDR3 is TGTGCCAGCAGTTTACGGGGGCGAGTCACCGGGGAGCTGTTTTTT. This encodes CASSLRGRVTGELFF.

A few counts support this clone. The J gene is TRBJ1-2, the V gene TRBV5-4; 8 bases are shared with TRBD1. Germline CDR1 reads SGHNT; CDR2 reads YYREEE (reference sequence). CDR3 length equals 15 residues. Trimming at V came to 6 bases and at J to 2 bases, leaving 9 bases not matched to a gene. This CDR3 is CASTHGQGANYGYTF. CDR3 nucleotides: TGTGCCAGCACCCACGGGCAGGGGGCAAACTATGGCTACACCTTC.

This chain joins TRBV18 and TRBJ2-2; D possibly corresponds to TRBD2 (6 bases). Deletions cut 3 bases from V and 4 bases from J, with 24 bases between. The CDR3 spans 19 residues. Germline loops: CDR1 KGHSH, CDR2 LQKENI. The CDR3 here is CASSPQTLRGRQSTGELFF. DNA for the CDR3: TGTGCCAGCTCACCTCAGACCTTACGGGGGAGGCAGAGCACCGGGGAGCTGTTTTTT.

This rearrangement joins TRBV7-8 to TRBJ2-1, with TRBD1 matching over 10 bases. V dropped 6 bases and J dropped 5; count of bases not matched to a gene: 7. The CDR3 length is 15 residues. Germline lookup yields CDR1 SGHVS and CDR2 FQNEAQ. The CDR3 reads CASRTRTGGNNEQFF. The CDR3 nucleotides read TGTGCCAGCAGAACCCGGACAGGGGGGAACAATGAGCAGTTCTTC. Looking up the rest from reference TRBV7-8 and TRBJ2-1 gives the full variable domain: GAGVSQSPRYKVAKRGQDVALRCDPISGHVSLFWYQQALGQGPEFLTYFQNEAQLDKSGLPSDRFFAERPEGSVSTLKIQRTQQEDSAVYLCASRTRTGGNNEQFFGPGTRLTVL.

The V call is TRBV15, the J call TRBJ2-1; no clear D gene. Trimming left V 0 bases short and J 7 bases short, with 4 bases between. Germline V gene lookup returns CDR1 LNHNV and CDR2 YYDKDF (reference sequence). The CDR3 runs to 12 residues. The CDR3 nucleotides read TGTGCCACCAGCAGAGATCGTAATGAGCAGTTCTTC. It yields the protein CATSRDRNEQFF. The entire variable domain, with the rest obtained from reference TRBV15 and TRBJ2-1, is as follows: DAMVIQNPRYQVTQFGKPVTLSCSQTLNHNVMYWYQQKSSQAPKLLFHYYDKDFNNEADTPDNFQSRRPNTSFCFLDIRSPGLGDTAMYLCATSRDRNEQFFGPGTRLTVL.

The CDR3 nucleotides read TGTGCCAGCAGCTTAGCCGGGGGCCGCGACGAGCAGTACTTC. It translates to CASSLAGGRDEQYF. The V gene is TRBV7-6, the J gene TRBJ2-7; D possibly matches TRBD1 or TRBD2 (6 bases each). The CDR3 is made up of 14 amino acids. V dropped 0 bases and J dropped 5 bases, with 11 bases sitting between them. CDR1 is SGHVS, CDR2 FNYEAQ, per germline.

The chain has TRBV5-1 and TRBJ1-2; a weak D match, TRBD1 (5 bases). Trimming shortened V by 0 bases and J by 0 bases, and 15 bases separated the two germline ends. CDR1 SGHRS and CDR2 YFSETQ come from the germline V gene. CDR3 length: 17 residues. As DNA, the CDR3 is TGCGCCAGCAGCTTGGTTTTTGGGGCAGGAGCTAACTATGGCTACACCTTC. As protein: CASSLVFGAGANYGYTF.

The chain uses TRBV10-2 and TRBJ1-5; D is unclear. CDR3 size: 12 residues. CDR1 is WSHSY, CDR2 SAAADI, per germline. Trimming pared 4 bases from V and 4 bases from J, leaving 5 bases between. CDR3 coding DNA: TGCGCCAGCAGTGTAGTAAATCAGCCCCAGCATTTT. As protein: CASSVVNQPQHF.

This chain uses TRBV10-3 with TRBJ2-7, with TRBD1 as a possible D gene (6 bases). The CDR3 spans 13 residues. Germline CDR1 is ENHRY and CDR2 is SYGVKD. Deletions cut 3 bases from V and 5 bases from J, with 11 bases between. CDR3 residues: CAISEQGRDEQYF. In DNA form, the CDR3 reads TGTGCCATCAGTGAACAGGGCCGCGACGAGCAGTACTTC.

The chain links TRBV14 to TRBJ2-1; TRBD1 matches 8 bases. V trimming: 4 bases; J trimming: 7 bases; junction bases outside the gene matches: 15. The CDR3 is 17 residues long. Germline-derived CDR1 and CDR2 are SGHDN and FVKESK. CDR3 sequence: CASSRAGQGLIRNEQFF. Written as DNA, the CDR3 is TGTGCCAGCAGCCGAGCCGGACAGGGTCTAATAAGAAATGAGCAGTTCTTC.

This clone was detected only once. This chain joins TRBV11-2 and TRBJ1-1, with TRBD1 matching over 8 bases. CDR1 and CDR2 from the germline V gene are SGHAT and FQNNGV. This CDR3 region has 15 residues. J lost 6 bases, V lost 5 bases, and 11 bases had no gene match. The CDR3 DNA follows: TGTGCCAGCAGCCCACACCCGGGACAGGCTTCTGAAGCTTTCTTT. It specifies CASSPHPGQASEAFF.